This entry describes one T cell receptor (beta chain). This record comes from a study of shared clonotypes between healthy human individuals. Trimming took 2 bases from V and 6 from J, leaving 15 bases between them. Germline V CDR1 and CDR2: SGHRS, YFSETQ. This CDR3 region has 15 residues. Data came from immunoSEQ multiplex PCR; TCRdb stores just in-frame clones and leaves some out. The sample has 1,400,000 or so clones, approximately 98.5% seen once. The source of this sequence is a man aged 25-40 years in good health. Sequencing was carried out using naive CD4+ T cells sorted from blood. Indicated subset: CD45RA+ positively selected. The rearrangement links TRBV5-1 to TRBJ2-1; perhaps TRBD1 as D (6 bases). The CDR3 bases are TGCGCCAGCAGCTTTCTCACCCAACAGGGCAATGAGCAGTTCTTC. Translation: CASSFLTQQGNEQFF.